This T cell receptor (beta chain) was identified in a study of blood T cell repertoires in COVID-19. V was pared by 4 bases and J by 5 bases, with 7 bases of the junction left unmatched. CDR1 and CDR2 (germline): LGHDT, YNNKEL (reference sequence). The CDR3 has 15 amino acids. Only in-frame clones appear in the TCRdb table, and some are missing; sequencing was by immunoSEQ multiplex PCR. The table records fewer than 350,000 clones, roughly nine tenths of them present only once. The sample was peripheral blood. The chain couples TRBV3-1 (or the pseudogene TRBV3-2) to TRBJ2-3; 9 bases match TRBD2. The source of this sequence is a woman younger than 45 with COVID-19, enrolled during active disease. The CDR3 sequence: CASSPGTSRLDTQYF. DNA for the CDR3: TGTGCCAGCAGCCCGGGGACTAGCCGATTAGATACGCAGTATTTT.